A selection of T cell receptor beta chains follows, all from one sample in a study of a mutant IDH1 vaccine in newly diagnosed glioma. Antigens for these TCRs are unknown. TCRdb's copy holds only in-frame clones and misses some; the assay was immunoSEQ multiplex PCR. The sample yields tens of thousands of clones, about 88% seen once. Sequenced here: PBMCs, sampled from a glioma patient whose treatment included an IDH1 peptide vaccine. The origin of the receptors is a woman aged 50 to 65 with glioma. The CDR3 runs from the conserved cysteine through the conserved F or W. A D gene is named only where the DNA matches it firmly. Clone size appears in some rows only: once, few, many, or a class for an expanded clone.

v_call: TRBV9; d_call: NA; cdr3_length: 15; clone_size: NA; j_call: TRBJ1-2; cdr3_nt: TGTGCCAGCAACCCCGGCATAGGGCAAGAATATGGCTACACCTTC; cdr3_aa: CASNPGIGQEYGYTF
v_call: TRBV29-1; d_call: TRBD1; cdr3_length: 17; clone_size: NA; j_call: TRBJ1-1; cdr3_nt: TGCAGCACTTTACACAGGGGGCGAGAAATAGGTTACACTGAAGCTTTCTTT; cdr3_aa: CSTLHRGREIGYTEAFF
v_call: TRBV2; d_call: NA; cdr3_length: 15; clone_size: NA; j_call: TRBJ1-4; cdr3_nt: TGTGCCAGCAGTGAAAGTTCTCCCGGAGGTGGAAAACTGTTTTTT; cdr3_aa: CASSESSPGGGKLFF
v_call: TRBV9; d_call: NA; cdr3_length: 14; clone_size: few; j_call: TRBJ1-1; cdr3_nt: TGTGCCAGCAGCACAACCCAGGGGAGCACTGAAGCTTTCTTT; cdr3_aa: CASSTTQGSTEAFF
v_call: TRBV9; d_call: TRBD1; cdr3_length: 14; clone_size: NA; j_call: TRBJ1-2; cdr3_nt: TGTGCCAGCAGCCTCTCGGGACAGGTCCTCCGCTACACCTTC; cdr3_aa: CASSLSGQVLRYTF
v_call: TRBV19; d_call: TRBD1; cdr3_length: 16; clone_size: medium-sized; j_call: TRBJ2-3; cdr3_nt: TGTGCCAGTAGTGCCCCGCCGGGGACAGGGACAGATACGCAGTATTTT; cdr3_aa: CASSAPPGTGTDTQYF
v_call: TRBV2; d_call: TRBD2; cdr3_length: 13; clone_size: NA; j_call: TRBJ2-1; cdr3_nt: TGTGCCAGCAGGGGCGGGGGGGCCGAGGAGCAGTTCTTC; cdr3_aa: CASRGGGAEEQFF
v_call: TRBV4-2; d_call: NA; cdr3_length: 13; clone_size: NA; j_call: TRBJ1-5; cdr3_nt: TGTGCCAGCAGTTCCTCCGGGGGTCAGCCCCAGCATTTT; cdr3_aa: CASSSSGGQPQHF
v_call: TRBV5-1; d_call: NA; cdr3_length: 17; clone_size: NA; j_call: TRBJ1-3; cdr3_nt: TGCGCCAGCAGCTTGGCCCCCCGCTCGAGCTCTGGAAACACCATATATTTT; cdr3_aa: CASSLAPRSSSGNTIYF
v_call: TRBV19; d_call: NA; cdr3_length: 17; clone_size: once; j_call: TRBJ1-5; cdr3_nt: TGTGCCAGTAGTCCCCAGGGCGGAACACTATTCAATCAGCCCCAGCATTTT; cdr3_aa: CASSPQGGTLFNQPQHF
v_call: TRBV6-1; d_call: NA; cdr3_length: 15; clone_size: NA; j_call: TRBJ1-5; cdr3_nt: TGTGCCAGCAGTGAATCCTGGGTCCTTAATCAGCCCCAGCATTTT; cdr3_aa: CASSESWVLNQPQHF
v_call: TRBV19; d_call: TRBD2; cdr3_length: 17; clone_size: once; j_call: TRBJ2-1; cdr3_nt: TGTGCCAGTAGTCCCGGACTAGCGGGGGGCCGGGGGAATGAGCAGTTCTTC; cdr3_aa: CASSPGLAGGRGNEQFF
v_call: TRBV7-9; d_call: NA; cdr3_length: 14; clone_size: NA; j_call: TRBJ1-6; cdr3_nt: TGTGCCAGCAGCTCCCCGGCCTCGAATTCACCCCTCCACTTT; cdr3_aa: CASSSPASNSPLHF
v_call: TRBV19; d_call: NA; cdr3_length: 14; clone_size: NA; j_call: TRBJ1-1; cdr3_nt: TGTGCCAGTAGTTCCTCGGGCCATTACACTGAAGCTTTCTTT; cdr3_aa: CASSSSGHYTEAFF
v_call: TRBV30; d_call: NA; cdr3_length: 14; clone_size: NA; j_call: TRBJ1-3; cdr3_nt: TGTGCCTGGAGTGTTTTGGGGTCTGGAAACACCATATATTTT; cdr3_aa: CAWSVLGSGNTIYF
v_call: TRBV7-9; d_call: NA; cdr3_length: 15; clone_size: NA; j_call: TRBJ2-7; cdr3_nt: TGTGCCAGCAGTCCTCCGGGATCGAGCTCCTACGAGCAGTACTTC; cdr3_aa: CASSPPGSSSYEQYF
v_call: TRBV10-3; d_call: NA; cdr3_length: 14; clone_size: NA; j_call: TRBJ2-3; cdr3_nt: TGTGCCACCGCAGGAGCCCTTTCCACAGATACGCAGTATTTT; cdr3_aa: CATAGALSTDTQYF
v_call: TRBV7-9; d_call: TRBD1; cdr3_length: 18; clone_size: once; j_call: TRBJ1-5; cdr3_nt: TGTGCCAGCAGCCAGACACAGACAGGGGTTGGGAGCAATCAGCCCCAGCATTTT; cdr3_aa: CASSQTQTGVGSNQPQHF
v_call: TRBV30; d_call: TRBD1; cdr3_length: 15; clone_size: NA; j_call: TRBJ1-4; cdr3_nt: TGTGCCTGGAACGACGGACAGGGACAGGGTGAAAAACTGTTTTTT; cdr3_aa: CAWNDGQGQGEKLFF
v_call: TRBV27; d_call: NA; cdr3_length: 14; clone_size: NA; j_call: TRBJ2-7; cdr3_nt: TGTGCCAGCAGTATTACCGGGACCCTCTACGAGCAGTACTTC; cdr3_aa: CASSITGTLYEQYF
v_call: TRBV30; d_call: NA; cdr3_length: 14; clone_size: NA; j_call: TRBJ1-1; cdr3_nt: TGTGCCTGGAGTCTCAAGGGGGGTCACACTGAAGCTTTCTTT; cdr3_aa: CAWSLKGGHTEAFF
v_call: TRBV7-3; d_call: TRBD2; cdr3_length: 14; clone_size: few; j_call: TRBJ2-1; cdr3_nt: TGTGCCAGCGGAGAGAGCGGGAAGCACAATGAGCAGTTCTTC; cdr3_aa: CASGESGKHNEQFF
v_call: TRBV5-4; d_call: NA; cdr3_length: 16; clone_size: NA; j_call: TRBJ2-4; cdr3_nt: TGTGCCAGCAGTTCAACAGGCGGGCCGGTCAAAAACATTCAGTACTTC; cdr3_aa: CASSSTGGPVKNIQYF
v_call: TRBV5-1; d_call: NA; cdr3_length: 15; clone_size: few; j_call: TRBJ2-7; cdr3_nt: TGCGCCAGCAGCCCGGCCTTACAGGGCTCCTACGAGCAGTACTTC; cdr3_aa: CASSPALQGSYEQYF
v_call: TRBV28; d_call: NA; cdr3_length: 15; clone_size: NA; j_call: TRBJ2-7; cdr3_nt: TGTGCCAGCAGTTCCGTCCGCGGGCAAGGCTACGAGCAGTACTTC; cdr3_aa: CASSSVRGQGYEQYF
v_call: TRBV2; d_call: NA; cdr3_length: 13; clone_size: NA; j_call: TRBJ2-6; cdr3_nt: TGTGCCAGGCGGAGCTCTGGGGCCAACGTCCTGACTTTC; cdr3_aa: CARRSSGANVLTF
v_call: TRBV9; d_call: NA; cdr3_length: 14; clone_size: once; j_call: TRBJ2-7; cdr3_nt: TGTGCCAGCAGCGTAGAGGGGCGCGGGCTCGAGCAGTACTTC; cdr3_aa: CASSVEGRGLEQYF
v_call: TRBV30; d_call: TRBD1; cdr3_length: 12; clone_size: NA; j_call: TRBJ2-1; cdr3_nt: TGTGCCTGGAGTGTGGACAGGGCCGAGGAGTTCTTC; cdr3_aa: CAWSVDRAEEFF
v_call: TRBV19; d_call: NA; cdr3_length: 14; clone_size: NA; j_call: TRBJ1-1; cdr3_nt: TGTGCCAGTAGTGTCGTTGGAGTGAACACTGAAGCTTTCTTT; cdr3_aa: CASSVVGVNTEAFF
v_call: TRBV19; d_call: NA; cdr3_length: 12; clone_size: NA; j_call: TRBJ1-2; cdr3_nt: TGTGCCAGTAGTATAGAGGACGGCGGCTACACCTTC; cdr3_aa: CASSIEDGGYTF
v_call: TRBV6-1; d_call: TRBD1; cdr3_length: 15; clone_size: once; j_call: TRBJ1-6; cdr3_nt: TGTGCCAGCAGTGAATACCGGGACAGGGACTCACCCCTCCACTTT; cdr3_aa: CASSEYRDRDSPLHF
v_call: TRBV13; d_call: NA; cdr3_length: 14; clone_size: NA; j_call: TRBJ1-4; cdr3_nt: TGTGCCAGCAGTTTAACGGGGGTAGGAGAAAAACTGTTTTTT; cdr3_aa: CASSLTGVGEKLFF
v_call: TRBV11-1; d_call: NA; cdr3_length: 13; clone_size: once; j_call: TRBJ2-5; cdr3_nt: TGTGCCAGCACCCCAGACGGGGGAGAGACCCAGTACTTC; cdr3_aa: CASTPDGGETQYF
v_call: TRBV4-3; d_call: TRBD1; cdr3_length: 15; clone_size: NA; j_call: TRBJ1-1; cdr3_nt: TGCGCCAGCAGCCAAGCACCGGGACAGACGACTGAAGCTTTCTTT; cdr3_aa: CASSQAPGQTTEAFF
v_call: TRBV4-1; d_call: NA; cdr3_length: 15; clone_size: NA; j_call: TRBJ2-1; cdr3_nt: TGCGCCAGCAGCCAGGGAACCCGGACCTACAATGAGCAGTTCTTC; cdr3_aa: CASSQGTRTYNEQFF
v_call: TRBV7-9; d_call: NA; cdr3_length: 14; clone_size: NA; j_call: TRBJ1-3; cdr3_nt: TGTGCCAGCAGCTTAAGCGGCTCTGGAAACACCATATATTTT; cdr3_aa: CASSLSGSGNTIYF
v_call: TRBV2; d_call: NA; cdr3_length: 13; clone_size: NA; j_call: TRBJ1-2; cdr3_nt: TGTGCCAGCAGGCAAACCCCAGGGGTTGGCTACACCTTC; cdr3_aa: CASRQTPGVGYTF
v_call: TRBV6-1; d_call: NA; cdr3_length: 14; clone_size: NA; j_call: TRBJ1-1; cdr3_nt: TGTGCCAGCACACCGGACCGGGGAGACACTGAAGCTTTCTTT; cdr3_aa: CASTPDRGDTEAFF
v_call: TRBV12-5; d_call: NA; cdr3_length: 13; clone_size: NA; j_call: TRBJ1-6; cdr3_nt: TGTGCTAGCAACCGGGACGCGAATTCACCCCTCCACTTT; cdr3_aa: CASNRDANSPLHF
v_call: TRBV4-2; d_call: NA; cdr3_length: 12; clone_size: NA; j_call: TRBJ1-2; cdr3_nt: TGTGCCAGCAGCCGAGACAGGTATGGCTACACCTTC; cdr3_aa: CASSRDRYGYTF
v_call: TRBV6-6; d_call: NA; cdr3_length: 12; clone_size: NA; j_call: TRBJ1-5; cdr3_nt: TGTGCCAGCGGGATTAGCAATCAGCCCCAGCATTTT; cdr3_aa: CASGISNQPQHF
v_call: TRBV6-1; d_call: TRBD1; cdr3_length: 14; clone_size: NA; j_call: TRBJ1-5; cdr3_nt: TGTGCCAGCACTGACAGGGAGGGAGCTCAGCCCCAGCATTTT; cdr3_aa: CASTDREGAQPQHF
v_call: TRBV7-2; d_call: NA; cdr3_length: 14; clone_size: few; j_call: TRBJ1-1; cdr3_nt: TGTGCCAGCAGCTTAGGCAGGGAGTACACTGAAGCTTTCTTT; cdr3_aa: CASSLGREYTEAFF
v_call: TRBV2; d_call: NA; cdr3_length: 16; clone_size: NA; j_call: TRBJ1-2; cdr3_nt: TGTGCCAGCAGTGAAAGAGGGATCCCCTCTAACTATGGCTACACCTTC; cdr3_aa: CASSERGIPSNYGYTF
v_call: TRBV9; d_call: NA; cdr3_length: 15; clone_size: once; j_call: TRBJ1-1; cdr3_nt: TGTGCCAGCAGCGCCGAAGGGGCGATGAACACTGAAGCTTTCTTT; cdr3_aa: CASSAEGAMNTEAFF
v_call: TRBV4-2; d_call: TRBD1; cdr3_length: 17; clone_size: NA; j_call: TRBJ2-6; cdr3_nt: TGTGCCAGCAGCATTACAGGGGCTAACTCTGGGGCCAACGTCCTGACTTTC; cdr3_aa: CASSITGANSGANVLTF
v_call: TRBV5-6; d_call: NA; cdr3_length: 12; clone_size: NA; j_call: TRBJ2-7; cdr3_nt: TGTGCCAGCAGCTCCCTCGGTTACGAGCAGTACTTC; cdr3_aa: CASSSLGYEQYF
v_call: TRBV7-2; d_call: NA; cdr3_length: 14; clone_size: NA; j_call: TRBJ2-2; cdr3_nt: TGTGCCAGCAGCTTACAAGGGGACGCCGGGGAGCTGTTTTTT; cdr3_aa: CASSLQGDAGELFF
v_call: TRBV2; d_call: NA; cdr3_length: 15; clone_size: few; j_call: TRBJ1-5; cdr3_nt: TGTGCCAGCAGTGAAGAGTCAGGAGGCAATCAGCCCCAGCATTTT; cdr3_aa: CASSEESGGNQPQHF
v_call: TRBV6-4; d_call: NA; cdr3_length: 15; clone_size: NA; j_call: TRBJ1-3; cdr3_nt: TGTGCCAGCAGTGGGGTATTAGTGTCTGGAAACACCATATATTTT; cdr3_aa: CASSGVLVSGNTIYF
v_call: TRBV28; d_call: NA; cdr3_length: 14; clone_size: NA; j_call: TRBJ1-6; cdr3_nt: TGTGCCAGCACCGACGGCTCCTATAATTCACCCCTCCACTTT; cdr3_aa: CASTDGSYNSPLHF
v_call: TRBV6-6; d_call: TRBD2; cdr3_length: 16; clone_size: once; j_call: TRBJ2-7; cdr3_nt: TGTGCCAGCAGTTACCTCACCGGCACGGGGGGGCCCGAGCAGTACTTC; cdr3_aa: CASSYLTGTGGPEQYF
v_call: TRBV9; d_call: TRBD2; cdr3_length: 16; clone_size: NA; j_call: TRBJ2-5; cdr3_nt: TGTGCCAGCAGCCGGGGACTAGCGGGGGACCAAGAGACCCAGTACTTC; cdr3_aa: CASSRGLAGDQETQYF
v_call: TRBV19; d_call: TRBD1; cdr3_length: 16; clone_size: NA; j_call: TRBJ1-6; cdr3_nt: TGTGCCAGTAGTGTTACCGGGACAGGATTAAATTCACCCCTCCACTTT; cdr3_aa: CASSVTGTGLNSPLHF
v_call: TRBV27; d_call: TRBD1; cdr3_length: 16; clone_size: NA; j_call: TRBJ1-5; cdr3_nt: TGTGCCAGCAGTTTATCGGCAGGGGGCGCGAGTCAGCCCCAGCATTTT; cdr3_aa: CASSLSAGGASQPQHF
v_call: TRBV7-8; d_call: NA; cdr3_length: 15; clone_size: NA; j_call: TRBJ2-7; cdr3_nt: TGTGCCAGCAGCTTAGACCGGACATTTTCCTACGAGCAGTACTTC; cdr3_aa: CASSLDRTFSYEQYF
v_call: TRBV27; d_call: TRBD1; cdr3_length: 16; clone_size: few; j_call: TRBJ2-6; cdr3_nt: TGTGCCGGGCGGACAGGGGCTTTCTCTGGGGCCAACGTCCTGACTTTC; cdr3_aa: CAGRTGAFSGANVLTF
v_call: TRBV6-5; d_call: NA; cdr3_length: 13; clone_size: NA; j_call: TRBJ2-7; cdr3_nt: TGTGCCAGCAAGGCAGGGATGGGGTACGAGCAGTACTTC; cdr3_aa: CASKAGMGYEQYF